This T cell receptor (beta chain) originates from a study of blood T cell repertoires in COVID-19 (dated by TCRdb to the early 2020s). As for the study more broadly: The collaborator samples originated in the United States, Italy and Spain and spanned the acute and convalescent phases of COVID-19. Where available, HLA class I and class II types were obtained from metadata supplied by the sample provider rather than from assay-based typing. The material from the prospective study consisted of cDNA or gDNA derived from T cells, B-cell-depleted T cells, or PBMCs. The sample metadata nearly always contained a de-identified subject ID, COVID-19 status, age in years and sex. Deeply sampled blood TCRbeta repertoires from subjects exposed to, actively infected with, or recovered from COVID-19 were included in the dataset. The repertoires were released in a freely available public database intended as a resource for research on the immune response to SARS-CoV-2. The samples were drawn from two sources: the first 160 participants of the ongoing ImmuneRACE study, and some 1,300 subjects contributed by 6 global collaborators.

On this clone: It lacks a known antigen. No clone much larger than this one lies a single base away; base qualities are absent.

Whole blood was collected in K2EDTA tubes by collaborating institutions according to the institutions' own protocols. For TCRbeta analysis, collaborators shipped samples in one of three forms: frozen whole blood, isolated PBMCs, or DNA extracted from either of those sample types. The immunoSEQ Assay, a bias-controlled multiplex PCR, was used to amplify TCRbeta CDR3 regions from genomic DNA. Concerning the study's data processing: The number of nucleated cells in each sample was estimated from the amplification of reference gene primers within the assay. To quantify the absolute abundance of each unique TCRbeta CDR3 rearrangement, sequence reads were collapsed and filtered. For each sample, productive Simpson clonality was calculated as the square root of Simpson's diversity index over productive rearrangements. Not all clones reach the TCRdb copy of this immuneACCESS table, which keeps in-frame sequences only. Checked studies attribute under half of the gap to unresolved V genes and leave the rest unexplained. The V and J calls and clone size are taken from that table; D and trimming were inferred from the DNA. The sample profile shows about 100,000 clones; around 83% of them were found once. The top ten constitute 2.5% to 4% of the sample.

Trimming takes 2 bases off V and 3 bases off J; junction bases not matched to a gene: 6. The germline V gene (reference sequence) sets CDR1 to LNHNV and CDR2 to YYDKDF. From its cysteine to its phenylalanine, the CDR3 spans 16 amino acids. Only the CDR3 DNA stays, 48 bases, in frame from base 1. Broad study findings and their caveats: How much clinical and demographic metadata was included differed by source and by participant, and the metadata was provided uncurated.

The rearranged chain carries TRBV15 and TRBJ2-7; 11 nucleotides in the junction match TRBD2. The sequencing input was peripheral blood. The origin of this receptor is a woman of 80 years or more with active or convalescent COVID-19. CDR3 reads: CATSRTTSGSFYEQYF. In nucleotide form, the sequence is TGTGCCACCAGCAGAACTACTAGCGGGAGTTTCTACGAGCAGTACTTC.